These 9 T cell receptor beta chains came from one sample sequenced in a study of CD4 T cells in relation to SARS-CoV-2 and coronaviruses. These receptors have no known antigen. Unexposed donor CD4+ T cells date from 2011-2018, before the COVID-19 pandemic. CD4+ T cells were isolated from the cells after nine to eleven days of culture. The method was immunoSEQ multiplex PCR; TCRdb's version includes in-frame clones alone and lacks a portion of them. Altogether around 24,000 clones are present, roughly four fifths being singletons, with the ten largest covering 18%. The source material was CD4+ T cells from PBMCs, cultured in vitro. The receptors stem from a human donor in good health.

The chain is built from TRBV7-6 and TRBJ1-1; TRBD1 matches at 8 bases. CDR3 length equals 17 residues. The V gene end was trimmed by 5 bases and the J gene end by 0 bases; junction bases not matched to a gene: 11. CDR1 is SGHVS, CDR2 FNYEAQ, per germline. The CDR3 region is CASSLSGTGSMNTEAFF. In DNA, the CDR3 is TGTGCCAGCAGCCTATCCGGGACAGGCTCCATGAACACTGAAGCTTTCTTT.

The V and J genes are TRBV9 and TRBJ1-1; D possibly corresponds to TRBD1 (6 bases). Trimming shortened V by 0 bases and J by 5 bases, and 11 bases separated the two germline ends. The length of the CDR3 is 14 residues. Looked up from germline, CDR1 is SGDLS and CDR2 is YYNGEE. CDR3 sequence: CASSVGGGSTEAFF. For the CDR3, the DNA is TGTGCCAGCAGCGTAGGAGGGGGGAGTACTGAAGCTTTCTTT.

This chain joins TRBV7-8 and TRBJ1-1; weak D call: TRBD1 (5 bases). The CDR3 consists of 16 residues. Germline V lookup: CDR1 SGHVS, CDR2 FQNEAQ. V was clipped by 3 bases and J by 4 bases, with 18 bases between them. The CDR3 here is CASSFTWGIRGTEAFF. As DNA, the CDR3 is TGTGCCAGCAGCTTTACTTGGGGCATCCGGGGCACTGAAGCTTTCTTT.

The rearrangement joins TRBV10-3 to TRBJ1-5; no clear D. The V end was cut by 10 bases, the J end by 3 bases, with 13 bases between. The CDR3 loop spans 13 amino acids. CDR1 and CDR2 from the germline V gene are ENHRY and SYGVKD. CDR3 region: CASDDGPNQPQHF. The DNA of the CDR3 is TGTGCCAGCGACGACGGCCCCAATCAGCCCCAGCATTTT.

This clone was seen a single time. DNA for the CDR3: TGTGCCAGCTCACCGGATTCAGGCTCTAACGAGCAGTACTTC. Residues: CASSPDSGSNEQYF. J is TRBJ2-7 and V is TRBV18; no definite D call. V was shortened by 3 bases and J by 5 bases, with 14 bases between the two germline ends. The CDR3 consists of 14 residues. Germline CDR1 reads KGHSH; CDR2 reads LQKENI.

The chain carries TRBV7-9 and TRBJ2-1, with TRBD2 matching 14 bases. CDR1 and CDR2 from the germline V gene are SEHNR and FQNEAQ (reference sequence). V gave up 6 bases and J gave up 13 bases; unmatched junction bases: 5. The CDR3 covers 13 residues. The CDR3 DNA is TGTGCCAGCAGTAGTGGGACTAGCGGGAGACAGTTCTTC. The encoded protein is CASSSGTSGRQFF.

The CDR3 coding sequence is TGTGCCAGCAGCTTAGATCTGGACACTGAAGCTTTCTTT. Amino acid sequence: CASSLDLDTEAFF. The genes are TRBV11-2 and TRBJ1-1, with D uncertain. Trimming left V 0 bases short and J 3 bases short, with 5 bases between. The CDR3 is made up of 13 amino acids. Germline loops: CDR1 SGHAT, CDR2 FQNNGV. The entire variable domain, with the rest obtained from reference TRBV11-2 and TRBJ1-1, is as follows: EAGVAQSPRYKIIEKRQSVAFWCNPISGHATLYWYQQILGQGPKLLIQFQNNGVVDDSQLPKDRFSAERLKGVDSTLKIQPAKLEDSAVYLCASSLDLDTEAFFGQGTRLTVV.

The chain is built from TRBV18 and TRBJ1-2; TRBD1 might be the D (5 bases). This CDR3 contains 12 residues. Trimming shortened V by 6 bases and J by 8 bases, and 13 bases separated the two germline ends. The germline V gene encodes CDR1 KGHSH and CDR2 LQKENI. CDR3 in DNA: TGTGCCAGCTCGCCCGGGACGCCGGGCTACACCTTC. It specifies CASSPGTPGYTF.

The chain has TRBV6-4 and TRBJ2-7, with TRBD2 matching 12 bases. Looked up from germline, CDR1 is MRHNA and CDR2 is SNTAGT. With 5 bases clipped from V and 1 base from J, the junction kept 9 bases outside the gene matches. The CDR3 extends over 17 amino acids. The DNA for the CDR3 is TGTGCCAGCAGTAAAGGGACTAGCGGGTTCCATTCCTACGAGCAGTACTTC. It is translated as CASSKGTSGFHSYEQYF.